Each of the 32 T cell receptor beta chains below was sequenced from the same sample in a study of T cells in Graves' hyperthyroidism and ophthalmopathy. RNA transcripts provided the source from which TCR beta CDR3 regions were amplified. The TCR CDR3 first-round RT-PCR relied on the HTBI primer set. TCRdb recomputed calls from the multiplex PCR reads with MiXCR, one row per CDR3 protein. Of around 800,000 distinct CDR3 sequences listed, approximately 40% were seen once; the top ten hold approximately 10%. The sequencing input was blood. The receptors come from a man between 18 and 29 years old with Graves' hyperthyroidism.

The V gene is TRBV20-1, the J gene TRBJ2-7; no definite D call. The germline V and J ends were trimmed by 3 bases and 1 base, with 13 bases remaining between them. CDR1 and CDR2 from the germline V gene are DFQATT and SNEGSKA (reference sequence). This CDR3 has 14 residues. CDR3 region: CSARPLGSSYEQYF. The CDR3, as DNA: TGCAGTGCTAGGCCGCTCGGCTCGTCCTACGAGCAGTACTTC.

Regarding this clonotype: A much larger clone differs from this one at a single base, so this may be a read error. This chain connects TRBV19 to TRBJ1-1; 7 bases align to TRBD1. J lost 7 bases, V lost 8 bases, and 10 bases had no gene match. The CDR3 length is 13 residues. Looked up from germline, CDR1 is LNHDA and CDR2 is SQIVND (reference sequence). Here the CDR3 reads CASETGYGVEAFF. CDR3 bases: TGTGCCAGTGAGACAGGGTATGGGGTTGAAGCTTTCTTT.

This clonotype was detected once. The chain couples TRBV7-8 to TRBJ2-7, with 15 bases matching TRBD2. This CDR3 spans 14 amino acids. The J segment lost 5 bases and the V segment lost 4 bases, leaving 0 bases of the junction unmatched. Germline V gives CDR1 SGHVS, CDR2 FQNEAQ. The CDR3: CASSWTSGRDEQYF. In DNA form, the CDR3 reads TGTGCCAGCAGCTGGACTAGCGGGAGGGACGAGCAGTACTTC.

This clonotype appeared many times. The chain is built from TRBV20-1 and TRBJ2-7; TRBD2 aligns across 9 bases. CDR3 length: 12 amino acids. Germline V gives CDR1 DFQATT, CDR2 SNEGSKA (reference sequence). V gave up 5 bases and J gave up 5 bases; unmatched junction bases: 4. Written as DNA, the CDR3 is TGCAGTGCTCGTAGCGGGAGTAACGAGCAGTACTTC. It yields the protein CSARSGSNEQYF.

The rearrangement uses TRBV5-1 and TRBJ1-1, with D hard to call. The V end lost 0 bases, the J end lost 6 bases, and 12 bases lay between the germline ends. The germline gives CDR1 SGHRS, CDR2 YFSETQ. CDR3 length equals 14 residues. The CDR3 DNA reads TGCGCCAGCAGCTTGGTCCCCGGGAGGGCTGAAGCTTTCTTT. It yields the protein CASSLVPGRAEAFF.

V usage is TRBV7-2 and J usage is TRBJ2-5; a weak D match, TRBD1 (6 bases). V lost 5 bases to trimming and J lost 5 bases, with 12 bases between them. Germline-derived CDR1 and CDR2 are SGHTA and FQGNSA. This CDR3 has 13 amino acids. The CDR3 DNA reads TGTGCCAGCAGCAAGGGGGTAGGGGAGACCCAGTACTTC. Translation: CASSKGVGETQYF.

There are a few counts of this clonotype. The rearrangement joins TRBV11-1 to TRBJ2-7; D perhaps matches TRBD1 (6 bases). There are 15 residues in the CDR3. Trimming left V 8 bases short and J 2 bases short, with 19 bases between. Germline V lookup: CDR1 SGHAT, CDR2 FQDESV (reference sequence). CDR3 in amino acids: CASSPTAGAPYEQYF. The CDR3, as DNA: TGTGCCAGCTCACCGACGGCAGGGGCTCCCTACGAGCAGTACTTC.

Points on this clonotype: Being one base from a much bigger clone, this may be a read error. The J gene is TRBJ2-7, the V gene TRBV6-2 or TRBV6-3, with TRBD1 matching 9 bases. This CDR3 spans 14 amino acids. Germline trimming cut 2 bases from V and 2 bases from J; bases unmatched to any gene: 1. Per the germline V gene, CDR1 is MNHEY and CDR2 is SVGEGT. CDR3 sequence: CASSYGTGPYEQYF. The DNA for the CDR3 is TGTGCCAGCAGTTACGGGACAGGGCCCTACGAGCAGTACTTC.

As regards this clonotype: A read error may explain this, as a much larger clone is one base away. The chain is built from TRBV20-1 and TRBJ2-5; weak D call: TRBD1 (5 bases). Germline loops: CDR1 DFQATT, CDR2 SNEGSKA (reference sequence). The CDR3 runs to 13 residues. This CDR3 is CSARVTGGETQCF. CDR3 coding DNA: TGCAGTGCTAGAGTCACAGGCGGTGAGACCCAGTGCTTC.

J is TRBJ1-5 and V is TRBV19; D not resolved. Germline lookup yields CDR1 LNHDA and CDR2 SQIVND (reference sequence). The ends were cut back, 3 bases at V and 1 base at J, with 10 bases in the middle. The CDR3 totals 15 residues. The CDR3 here is CASSMVAVSNQPQHF. CDR3 coding DNA: TGTGCCAGTAGTATGGTCGCAGTAAGCAATCAGCCCCAGCATTTT.

This clonotype has a count of ten or more. This chain links TRBV29-1 with TRBJ1-1, with D maybe TRBD1 (5 bases). Trimming stripped 5 bases from V and 4 bases from J, with 17 bases between. The CDR3 spans 14 residues. Germline V gene lookup returns CDR1 SQVTM and CDR2 ANQGSEA. CDR3 sequence: CSVQGRGDRTEAFF. The CDR3 nucleotides are TGCAGCGTTCAAGGCCGGGGGGACCGCACTGAAGCTTTCTTT.

The chain combines TRBV2 with TRBJ1-1; TRBD1 is a possible D gene (6 bases). The ends were cut back, 4 bases at V and 3 bases at J, with 15 bases in the middle. Germline CDR1 and CDR2: SNHLY and FYNNEI. The CDR3 covers 15 residues. The CDR3 here is CASSATGRRDTEAFF. CDR3 in DNA: TGTGCCAGCAGTGCAACAGGGCGAAGGGACACTGAAGCTTTCTTT.

In its sample, this clonotype was seen a few times. This rearrangement joins TRBV27 to TRBJ2-6; unclear D gene. Germline V gene data show CDR1 as MNHEY and CDR2 as SMNVEV (reference sequence). This CDR3 is built from 14 residues. V gave up 0 bases and J gave up 2 bases, with 2 bases separating them. Here the CDR3 reads CASSLSAGANVLTF. Here the CDR3 DNA reads TGTGCCAGCAGTTTATCTGCTGGGGCCAACGTCCTGACTTTC.

The gene calls are TRBV24-1 and TRBJ2-3; 9 nucleotides match TRBD1. The CDR3 length is 16 residues. The germline V gene encodes CDR1 KGHDR and CDR2 SFDVKD. Trimming took 7 bases from V and 0 from J; bases not matched to a gene: 7. The CDR3 loop is CATSKPGQGSTDTQYF. CDR3 in DNA: TGTGCCACCAGCAAACCGGGACAGGGAAGCACAGATACGCAGTATTTT.

The chain recombines TRBV20-1 with TRBJ2-5, with TRBD1 as a possible D gene (6 bases). Deletions cut 6 bases from V and 2 bases from J, with 10 bases between. The V gene's germline CDR1 is DFQATT and CDR2 SNEGSKA (reference sequence). The CDR3 length is 12 residues. CDR3 bases: TGCAGTGCAGCGGACAGACAAGAGACCCAGTACTTC. Protein product: CSAADRQETQYF.

This clonotype was observed a handful of times. The gene calls are TRBV7-2 and TRBJ1-6; the match to TRBD1 covers 8 bases. The V gene end was trimmed by 3 bases and the J gene end by 0 bases; junction bases not matched to a gene: 7. The CDR3 contains 18 residues. Germline CDR1 SGHTA, CDR2 FQGNSA. The CDR3 is CASSLHRGTSSYNSPLHF. CDR3 DNA sequence: TGTGCCAGCAGCTTGCACAGGGGGACTAGCTCCTATAATTCACCCCTCCACTTT.

The chain carries TRBV19 and TRBJ1-1; D is perhaps TRBD1 (6 bases). The germline V gene has CDR1 LNHDA and CDR2 SQIVND (reference sequence). The CDR3 loop spans 17 amino acids. Trimming removed 2 bases from V and 1 base from J, with 17 bases in between. CDR3 in amino acids: CASSISQGIRSNTEAFF. The CDR3 nucleotides are TGTGCCAGTAGTATAAGCCAGGGGATACGATCGAACACTGAAGCTTTCTTT.

This clonotype is a singleton in its sample. The chain links TRBV7-6 to TRBJ2-2; perhaps TRBD1 as D (6 bases). CDR1 is SGHVS and CDR2 is FNYEAQ in the germline V gene. Trimming removed 8 bases at V and 7 bases at J, with 11 bases between. The CDR3 runs 12 residues. The CDR3 nucleotides read TGTGCCAGCGGCCCACAGGGCGGGGAGCTGTTTTTT. The encoded protein is CASGPQGGELFF.

The chain recombines TRBV7-9 with TRBJ2-7; 9 bases match TRBD1. The CDR3 loop spans 17 amino acids. Per germline, CDR1 SEHNR and CDR2 FQNEAQ (reference sequence). The J segment lost 6 bases and the V segment lost 3 bases, leaving 15 bases of the junction unmatched. The CDR3 DNA is TGTGCCAGCAGCTTCAACCTGCGCCGGGACAGGGTACTCGAGCAGTACTTC. Translated, it gives CASSFNLRRDRVLEQYF.

This clonotype came up many times. This chain uses TRBV7-2 with TRBJ2-5, with D perhaps TRBD1 or TRBD2 (5 bases each). The V end lost 3 bases, the J end lost 5 bases, and 10 bases lay between the germline ends. Looked up from germline, CDR1 is SGHTA and CDR2 is FQGNSA. This CDR3 spans 13 amino acids. For the CDR3, the DNA is TGTGCCAGCAGCTTCGGGGCGGCCGAGACCCAGTACTTC. The encoded protein is CASSFGAAETQYF.

This clonotype was observed a few times. The chain joins TRBV2 to TRBJ2-5; D ambiguous. V lost 3 bases and J 5 bases, leaving 7 bases between the germline ends. There are 12 residues in the CDR3. The germline CDR1 and CDR2 sequences are SNHLY and FYNNEI. The CDR3 DNA follows: TGTGCCAGCAGTGATAAAGTGGAGACCCAGTACTTC. Translated, it gives CASSDKVETQYF.

The chain recombines TRBV6-5 with TRBJ1-1; possible D gene TRBD1, 5 bases. The CDR3 length is 14 residues. Trimming took 2 bases from V and 5 from J, leaving 12 bases between them. The germline CDR1 and CDR2 sequences are MNHEY and SVGAGI. As DNA, the CDR3 is TGTGCCAGCAGTTACCCCGGGGGAAGAACTGAAGCTTTCTTT. It encodes CASSYPGGRTEAFF.

A remark on this clonotype: One end of the junction does not line up with germline, which may come from a read error. The rearrangement uses TRBV19 and TRBJ2-2; tentative D call: TRBD1 (5 bases). The germline CDR1 and CDR2 sequences are LNHDA and SQIVND (reference sequence). CDR3 length equals 15 residues. The CDR3 loop is CASSFRVTNTEELFF. As DNA, the CDR3 is TGTGCCAGTAGTTTCAGGGTAACGAACACCGAGGAGCTGTTTTTT.

This CDR3 is CSARDPDRGETQYF. CDR3 coding DNA: TGCAGTGCTAGAGACCCCGACAGGGGGGAGACCCAGTACTTC. This rearrangement joins TRBV20-1 to TRBJ2-5, with 9 bases that match TRBD1. CDR1 is DFQATT and CDR2 is SNEGSKA in the germline V gene (reference sequence). With 0 bases clipped from V and 5 bases from J, the junction kept 4 bases outside the gene matches. This CDR3 comprises 14 residues.

This sequence joins TRBV29-1 and TRBJ2-1, with 14 bases aligning to TRBD2. Germline trimming cut 8 bases from V and 6 bases from J; bases unmatched to any gene: 6. Germline CDR1 reads SQVTM; CDR2 reads ANQGSEA. The CDR3 contains 14 residues. This chain's CDR3 is CSTGTSGSINEQFF. The CDR3 coding sequence is TGCAGCACGGGGACTAGCGGGAGCATCAATGAGCAGTTCTTC.

The rearrangement uses TRBV5-8 and TRBJ2-7; D not certain. Germline V gene lookup returns CDR1 SGHTS and CDR2 YDEGEE. The CDR3 totals 17 residues. Trimming took off 1 base at V and 6 bases at J, with 23 bases between the two ends. The CDR3 nucleotides are TGTGCCAGCAGCTTGTACTCAGGAACCCAACCTCTGTTCGAGCAGTACTTC. Encoded protein: CASSLYSGTQPLFEQYF.

This sequence joins TRBV4-3 and TRBJ2-5; D not resolved. This CDR3 is 14 amino acids long. Trimming took off 4 bases at V and 4 bases at J, with 13 bases between the two ends. The germline V gene encodes CDR1 LGHNA and CDR2 YSLEER. CDR3 coding DNA: TGCGCCAGCAGCCTTAGGGCAATTGGAGAGACCCAGTACTTC. This codes for CASSLRAIGETQYF.

This clonotype has at least ten counts. The chain employs TRBV2 and TRBJ1-5; no reliable D call. The CDR3 is 14 amino acids. CDR1 is SNHLY, CDR2 FYNNEI, per germline. V lost 8 bases and J lost 2, with 13 bases in between. CDR3 sequence: CASASGLGNQPQHF. In DNA form, the CDR3 reads TGTGCCAGCGCGTCGGGGTTGGGCAATCAGCCCCAGCATTTT.

The chain links TRBV6-5 to TRBJ2-5; D unclear. The V end lost 5 bases, the J end lost 5 bases, and 12 bases lay between the germline ends. The CDR3 consists of 13 residues. Germline V gene data show CDR1 as MNHEY and CDR2 as SVGAGI. CDR3 bases: TGTGCCAGCAGTGCCTCCCGACCCGAGACCCAGTACTTC. Protein product: CASSASRPETQYF.

The CDR3 here is CASSDGTGGYEQFF. The CDR3 DNA sequence: TGTGCCAGCAGTGACGGTACAGGGGGGTATGAGCAGTTCTTC. The genes are TRBV25-1 and TRBJ2-7, with TRBD1 identical over 8 bases. The end of the DNA is better explained by TRBJ2-1, so the J call may be wrong. CDR3 length: 14 amino acids. Per the germline V gene, CDR1 is MGHDK and CDR2 is SYGVNS.

V gene TRBV20-1 combines with J gene TRBJ1-2; D remains ambiguous. Deletions cut 6 bases from V and 1 base from J, with 21 bases between. CDR3 length: 16 amino acids. Germline V lookup: CDR1 DFQATT, CDR2 SNEGSKA (reference sequence). CDR3 DNA: TGCAGTGCCAGCAGCGTAGATGGCGGTATTAACTATGGCTACACCTTC. Translated, it gives CSASSVDGGINYGYTF.

The rearrangement links TRBV2 to TRBJ2-5; perhaps D is TRBD1 or TRBD2 (5 bases each). Germline V gene data show CDR1 as SNHLY and CDR2 as FYNNEI. This CDR3 comprises 15 residues. Trimming cost V 7 bases and J 5 bases, with 20 bases left between them. For the CDR3, the DNA is TGTGCCAGCACGACAGAACGGGGTTCCGGTGAGACCCAGTACTTC. Translating it yields CASTTERGSGETQYF.